Described below is a single T cell receptor beta chain sequence and its context. What it recognizes is unknown. These data are taken from a study of PD-1 blockade in mismatch repair-deficient tumors. Study information: Enrolled about 2013-2017, patients had progressing, pretreated mismatch repair-deficient cancers of about twelve types.

Generated by immunoSEQ multiplex PCR, the TCRdb table keeps only in-frame clones and is missing some. The sample includes 70,000 to 90,000 clones, approximately 80% of them seen just once. General study points: After pembrolizumab, tumor-resident clones rose rapidly, then generally contracted before radiologic responses.

All patients were mismatch repair deficient, assessed by either PCR or immunohistochemistry. TCR sequencing covered three patients who responded to pembrolizumab. The sequencing here drew on peripheral blood, taken 44 weeks after starting pembrolizumab. The TCR originated in an adult with mismatch repair-deficient cancer.

As DNA, the CDR3 is TGTGCCAGCAGCTTAAACGATCAGGGCTCTTCCCAGTACTTC. The encoded protein is CASSLNDQGSSQYF. The J gene is TRBJ2-5, the V gene TRBV7-9, with D possibly being TRBD1 (5 bases). The V and J ends lost 2 bases and 9 bases respectively, with 16 bases between them. The CDR3 runs 14 residues. CDR1 and CDR2 from the germline V gene are SEHNR and FQNEAQ (reference sequence).